The 25 T cell receptor beta chains below come from one sample, sequenced in a study of T cell clonality in common variable immunodeficiency (dated by TCRdb to 2015 to 2017). Library construction relied on the immunoSEQ multiplex PCR assay. The table comes from immuneACCESS by way of TCRdb, which keeps in-frame sequences with V and J called. Part of the clones is missing from these tables; in studies checked, under half for an unresolved V gene and the rest for unknown reasons. Across this sample, roughly 50,000 clones were tabulated and none appeared just once. The ten largest account for around 3.7% of the sample. What was sequenced was peripheral blood mononuclear cells. The origin of the receptors is a person between 18 and 75 years old in good health.

At least ten counts were recorded for this clone. The read terminates 3 residues before the CDR3 end, so the remaining end is supplied by the germline J gene. The chain links TRBV5-1 to TRBJ2-2, with D unresolved. The length of the CDR3 is 12 residues. The germline V gene encodes CDR1 SGHRS and CDR2 YFSETQ. The DNA read from the CDR3 is TGCGCCAGCAGCTTGGAAATCGGTAGG. This codes for CASSLEIGR. The whole CDR3 sequence reads CASSLEIGRLFF.

This clone has a handful of counts. From the germline J gene comes the end of the CDR3, since the read stops 3 residues before it. This chain uses TRBV20-1 with TRBJ1-3, with D tentatively TRBD1 (5 bases). The CDR3 totals 13 residues. The germline gives CDR1 DFQATT, CDR2 SNEGSKA (reference sequence). Trimming shortened V by 7 bases and J by 2 bases, and 12 bases separated the two germline ends. CDR3 DNA, as far as it was read: TGCAGTGTGGGCAAGGGGACTGGAAACACC. This sequence encodes CSVGKGTGNT. The complete CDR3 sequence is CSVGKGTGNTIYF.

Remarks on this clone: The read falls 3 residues short of the CDR3 end, and the missing part is taken from the germline J gene. The chain uses TRBV19 and TRBJ2-3; D perhaps matches TRBD1 (5 bases). This CDR3 has 15 residues. Germline lookup yields CDR1 LNHDA and CDR2 SQIVND (reference sequence). CDR3 in amino acids: CASSSLTVEAQPQYF. Partial CDR3 DNA: TGTGCCAGTAGTTCCCTGACAGTAGAGGCTCAGCCG.

This clone has ten or more counts. The read terminates 3 residues before the CDR3 end, so the remaining end is supplied by the germline J gene. This sequence joins TRBV5-1 and TRBJ2-3; D is unclear. Between the trimmed V and J ends, which lost 4 bases and 2 bases, there was a span of 14 bases. This CDR3 is built from 15 residues. Germline-derived CDR1 and CDR2 are SGHRS and YFSETQ. The sequenced part of the CDR3 DNA is TGCGCCAGCAGCCCGCAACACCCCTCCACAGATACG. Translating it yields CASSPQHPSTDT. The CDR3 in its entirety is CASSPQHPSTDTQYF.

This clone came up a few times. The sequenced fragment ends 3 residues before the CDR3 boundary, so the rest is inferred from the germline J gene. The chain recombines TRBV19 with TRBJ1-1; D remains unclear. Germline CDR1 is LNHDA and CDR2 is SQIVND (reference sequence). The CDR3 is made up of 15 amino acids. CDR3 in amino acids: CASSPGLAGFPLAFF. The covered CDR3 bases are TGTGCCAGTAGTCCCGGACTAGCGGGCTTCCCTTTA. The complete variable domain, with remaining parts taken from reference TRBV19 and TRBJ1-1, reads DGGITQSPKYLFRKEGQNVTLSCEQNLNHDAMYWYRQDPGQGLRLIYYSQIVNDFQKGDIAEGYSVSREKKESFPLTVTSAQKNPTAFYLCASSPGLAGFPLAFFGQGTRLTVV.

This clone was picked up a small number of times. A read error is possible here, since a much larger clone lies one base away. Read data end 3 residues before the CDR3 end; the end is taken from the germline J gene. The same CDR3 can be traced to other DNA sequences in this sample. The gene calls are TRBV30 and TRBJ1-3, with D perhaps matching TRBD1 (6 bases). This CDR3 spans 15 amino acids. CDR1 and CDR2 from the germline V gene are GTSNPN and SVGIG (reference sequence). Partial CDR3 DNA: TGTGCCTGGACGGTAGGGGACATCTCTGGAAACACA. The encoded protein is CAWTVGDISGNT. In full, the CDR3 reads CAWTVGDISGNTIYF.

Ten or more counts support this clone. Additional DNA sequences in this sample encode the identical CDR3. CDR3 residues: CASSFGQAYGYTF. The covered CDR3 bases are TGCGCCAGCAGCTTTGGACAAGCTTATGGC. The gene calls are TRBV5-1 and TRBJ1-2; D is perhaps TRBD1 (5 bases). Coverage ceases 3 residues before the CDR3 finishes, and the germline J gene fills in the end. The V gene lost 2 bases and the J gene lost 5 bases, with 10 bases spanning the gap. The germline gives CDR1 SGHRS, CDR2 YFSETQ. The CDR3 covers 13 residues. The entire variable domain, with the rest obtained from reference TRBV5-1 and TRBJ1-2, is as follows: KAGVTQTPRYLIKTRGQQVTLSCSPISGHRSVSWYQQTPGQGLQFLFEYFSETQRNKGNFPGRFSGRQFSNSRSEMNVSTLELGDSALYLCASSFGQAYGYTFGSGTRLTVV.

The CDR3: CASSLASNQGDEQFF. The CDR3 bases that were read are TGTGCCAGCAGCTTGGCTTCAAATCAGGGCGATGAG. This sequence joins TRBV5-6 and TRBJ2-1; D might be TRBD1 (5 bases). Sequencing ends 3 residues short of the CDR3 end; the germline J gene provides the rest. Between the trimmed V and J ends, which lost 0 bases and 8 bases, there was a span of 15 bases. This CDR3 contains 15 residues. Germline loops: CDR1 SGHDT, CDR2 YYEEEE.

This clone was counted ten times or more. At one end the junction does not follow the germline gene, possibly because of a read error. The read terminates 3 residues before the CDR3 end, so the remaining end is supplied by the germline J gene. V is TRBV28 and J is TRBJ2-7; D tentatively fits TRBD1 or TRBD2 (6 bases each). The CDR3 length is 11 residues. Germline V CDR1 and CDR2: MDHEN, SYDVKM. CDR3 residues: CTGRKLYEQYF. Partial CDR3 DNA: TGCACAGGGAGGAAACTCTACGAG.

Ten or more counts support this clone. Read data end 3 residues before the CDR3 end; the end is taken from the germline J gene. The chain joins TRBV13 to TRBJ2-2; 9 bases are a match to TRBD2. V shed 4 bases, J shed 0 bases, and the junction held 3 bases outside the gene matches. Looked up from germline, CDR1 is PRHDT and CDR2 is FYEKMQ (reference sequence). This CDR3 has 16 residues. CDR3 amino acids: CASSSKREANTGELFF. CDR3 bases read: TGTGCCAGCAGCTCCAAGCGGGAGGCGAACACCGGGGAG. Looking up the rest from reference TRBV13 and TRBJ2-2 gives the full variable domain: AAGVIQSPRHLIKEKRETATLKCYPIPRHDTVYWYQQGPGQDPQFLISFYEKMQSDKGSIPDRFSAQQFSDYHSELNMSSLELGDSALYFCASSSKREANTGELFFGEGSRLTVL.

The table lists this clone with many counts. The read ends 3 residues before the CDR3 terminus; that terminus is restored from the germline J gene. The J gene is TRBJ2-7, the V gene TRBV5-1, with TRBD2 identical over 13 bases. CDR3 size: 17 residues. The V gene end was trimmed by 5 bases and the J gene end by 3 bases; junction bases not matched to a gene: 11. Germline V CDR1 and CDR2: SGHRS, YFSETQ. The CDR3 region is CASSSPGLAGPVYEQYF. The part of the CDR3 DNA that was read is TGCGCCAGCAGTTCTCCGGGACTAGCGGGACCCGTCTACGAG.

This clone has just a few counts. The read ends 3 residues early relative to the CDR3; the germline J gene fills the gap. This chain links TRBV19 with TRBJ1-1; D is possibly TRBD1 (5 bases). CDR1 is LNHDA, CDR2 SQIVND, per germline (reference sequence). V dropped 8 bases and J dropped 4 bases, with 20 bases sitting between them. CDR3 length: 15 amino acids. The covered CDR3 bases are TGTGCCAGTCTTGCCCGGGCCCTAGGGGTCACTGAA. Translation: CASLARALGVTE. The CDR3 reads in full as CASLARALGVTEAFF.

This clone was counted many times. The read gets to within 3 residues of the CDR3 end, and the germline J gene fills in the rest. The rearrangement links TRBV6-2 or TRBV6-3 to TRBJ2-7, with D possibly TRBD2 on 6 matching bases. The CDR3 is 14 amino acids. Germline CDR1 is MNHEY and CDR2 is SVGEGT. Trimming cost V 4 bases and J 0 bases, with 10 bases left between them. The DNA read from the CDR3 is TGTGCCAGCAGTTCCGGGGGACTCTCCTACGAG. Protein sequence: CASSSGGLSYE. The full-length CDR3 reads as CASSSGGLSYEQYF.

This clone was detected ten times or more. The read finishes 3 residues shy of the CDR3 end, and the germline J gene is used to complete it. The gene calls are TRBV19 and TRBJ2-5, with D uncertain. Germline V gene lookup returns CDR1 LNHDA and CDR2 SQIVND (reference sequence). The V end lost 7 bases, the J end lost 2 bases, and 8 bases lay between the germline ends. CDR3 size: 12 residues. CDR3 loop: CASTYSQETQYF. The sequenced CDR3 bases are TGTGCCAGTACGTACAGTCAAGAGACC.

This clone was seen ten or more times. The CDR3 extends 3 residues past the end of the read, so its final part is completed from the germline J gene. The rearrangement joins TRBV5-4 to TRBJ2-1; D gene unclear. In germline, CDR1 is SGHNT, CDR2 YYREEE (reference sequence). The CDR3 spans 16 residues. Deletions cut 0 bases from V and 0 bases from J, with 10 bases between. CDR3 residues: CASSLELTGSYNEQFF. The sequenced CDR3 bases are TGTGCCAGCAGCTTGGAATTAACGGGCTCCTACAATGAG.

This clone occurred many times. The sequence runs out 3 residues before the end of the CDR3; the remainder is reconstructed from the germline J gene. The chain employs TRBV19 and TRBJ2-7; D is perhaps TRBD2 (6 bases). The CDR3 sequence is 16 residues long. Trimming removed 3 bases from V and 4 bases from J, with 19 bases in between. Germline V gives CDR1 LNHDA, CDR2 SQIVND (reference sequence). CDR3 bases read: TGTGCCAGTAGTATCGACTCAGCTACTAGCTCATACGAG. Its protein is CASSIDSATSSYE. The whole CDR3 sequence is CASSIDSATSSYEQYF.

This clone was seen many times. With the read ending 3 residues before the CDR3 end, the germline J gene is used to fill in that end. V usage is TRBV30 and J usage is TRBJ1-4; D perhaps matches TRBD1 (6 bases). This CDR3 is 15 amino acids long. Germline assignment: CDR1 GTSNPN and CDR2 SVGIG (reference sequence). V was cut by 5 bases and J by 3 bases, with 16 bases left in between. CDR3 residues: CAWAWSGTPNEKLFF. CDR3 DNA (partial): TGTGCCTGGGCCTGGTCGGGGACACCTAATGAAAAA. The whole variable domain, filled in from reference TRBV30 and TRBJ1-4, reads SQTIHQWPATLVQPVGSPLSLECTVEGTSNPNLYWYRQAAGRGLQLLFYSVGIGQISSEVPQNLSASRPQDRQFILSSKKLLLSDSGFYLCAWAWSGTPNEKLFFGSGTQLSVL.

Notes on this clone: The read is 3 residues too short to cover the CDR3 end, so that end is filled in from the germline J gene. This chain links TRBV2 with TRBJ2-7; D may be TRBD1 or TRBD2 (5 bases each). The CDR3 loop spans 14 amino acids. The V end was cut by 8 bases, the J end by 2 bases, with 16 bases between. Germline V lookup: CDR1 SNHLY, CDR2 FYNNEI. This chain's CDR3 is CASLRGVVAYEQYF. CDR3 bases read: TGTGCCAGCCTGAGAGGGGTAGTTGCCTACGAG.

This clone was picked up many times. Read sequence stops 3 residues before the CDR3 end, and the germline J gene provides the missing end. The J gene is TRBJ2-5, the V gene TRBV30, with 8 bases matching TRBD2. Germline loops: CDR1 GTSNPN, CDR2 SVGIG (reference sequence). J was trimmed by 1 base and V by 0 bases; bases with no gene match: 10. This CDR3 has 17 residues. The part of the CDR3 DNA that was read is TGTGCCTGGAGTGTAACTAGCGGCCTACCGGCCCAAGAGACC. This translates into CAWSVTSGLPAQET. The whole CDR3 protein reads CAWSVTSGLPAQETQYF. Together with reference TRBV30 and TRBJ2-5, the CDR3 gives the full variable domain: SQTIHQWPATLVQPVGSPLSLECTVEGTSNPNLYWYRQAAGRGLQLLFYSVGIGQISSEVPQNLSASRPQDRQFILSSKKLLLSDSGFYLCAWSVTSGLPAQETQYFGPGTRLLVL.

This clone was counted only a few times. The DNA ends 3 residues before the CDR3 does, and the rest of the CDR3 is filled in from the germline J gene. The rearrangement links TRBV2 to TRBJ2-7, with D perhaps TRBD2 (5 bases). This CDR3 has 17 amino acids. Germline CDR1 is SNHLY and CDR2 is FYNNEI. Trimming shortened V by 6 bases and J by 3 bases, and 24 bases separated the two germline ends. Partial CDR3 DNA: TGTGCCAGCAGCCCCGGACTTTATTCGGTTTTATACTACGAG. As protein: CASSPGLYSVLYYE. The whole CDR3 region reads CASSPGLYSVLYYEQYF. Looking up the rest from reference TRBV2 and TRBJ2-7 gives the full variable domain: EPEVTQTPSHQVTQMGQEVILRCVPISNHLYFYWYRQILGQKVEFLVSFYNNEISEKSEIFDDQFSVERPDGSNFTLKIRSTKLEDSAMYFCASSPGLYSVLYYEQYFGPGTRLTVT.

This clone was observed at least ten times. The read halts 3 residues ahead of the CDR3 end, with the missing end drawn from the germline J gene. The V call is TRBV20-1, the J call TRBJ2-5, with 8 nucleotides matching TRBD1. V gave up 5 bases and J gave up 4 bases; unmatched junction bases: 9. This CDR3 spans 14 amino acids. Germline V CDR1 and CDR2: DFQATT, SNEGSKA (reference sequence). The sequenced CDR3 bases are TGCAGTGCTTTTAGGACAGGGAGCCGAGAGACC. It specifies CSAFRTGSRET. The full CDR3 protein is CSAFRTGSRETQYF.

In its sample, this clone was seen many times. The CDR3 goes on 3 residues after the read ends, and that part is filled in from the germline J gene. This chain links TRBV7-9 with TRBJ1-4; 7 nucleotides match TRBD1. The ends lost 5 bases at V and 4 bases at J; junction bases unmatched: 7. Germline V CDR1 and CDR2: SEHNR, FQNEAQ (reference sequence). CDR3 size: 15 residues. The CDR3 is CASSIGQAFNEKLFF. Partial CDR3 DNA: TGTGCCAGCAGCATCGGACAGGCGTTTAATGAAAAA.

This clone was found many times. CDR3 DNA, as far as it was read: TGTGCCAGCAGCTTAGCGGGGACTAACCGCACAGATACG. Protein sequence: CASSLAGTNRTDT. The CDR3 in its entirety is CASSLAGTNRTDTQYF. The gene calls are TRBV7-2 and TRBJ2-3; 7 positions match TRBD2. The missing CDR3 end, 3 residues past where the read stops, is filled in from the germline J gene. J was trimmed by 1 base and V by 0 bases; bases with no gene match: 4. The CDR3 sequence is 16 residues long. CDR1 and CDR2 (germline): SGHTA, FQGNSA. Variable domain in full (rest from reference TRBV7-2 and TRBJ2-3): GAGVSQSPSNKVTEKGKDVELRCDPISGHTALYWYRQSLGQGLEFLIYFQGNSAPDKSGLPSDRFSAERTGGSVSTLTIQRTQQEDSAVYLCASSLAGTNRTDTQYFGPGTRLTVL.

This clone was seen repeatedly, ten times or more. The CDR3 end is not reached by the read, which stops 3 residues before it; the germline J gene fills it in. The chain carries TRBV7-2 and TRBJ2-7, with D perhaps TRBD1 (5 bases). V was cut by 1 base and J by 3 bases, with 7 bases left in between. The CDR3 runs to 13 residues. The V gene's germline CDR1 is SGHTA and CDR2 FQGNSA. CDR3 in amino acids: CASSLGRDYEQYF. CDR3 DNA (partial): TGTGCCAGCAGCTTAGGCAGGGACTACGAG.

This clone came up many times. The read ends 3 residues early relative to the CDR3; the germline J gene fills the gap. The rearrangement joins TRBV7-8 to TRBJ2-1; 7 bases are a match to TRBD2. Trimming at V came to 5 bases and at J to 2 bases, leaving 9 bases not matched to a gene. This CDR3 contains 16 residues. Looked up from germline, CDR1 is SGHVS and CDR2 is FQNEAQ. CDR3 region: CASSRGLVFPYNEQFF. The covered CDR3 bases are TGTGCCAGCAGCCGAGGACTAGTTTTCCCCTACAATGAG. Together with reference TRBV7-8 and TRBJ2-1, the CDR3 gives the full variable domain: GAGVSQSPRYKVAKRGQDVALRCDPISGHVSLFWYQQALGQGPEFLTYFQNEAQLDKSGLPSDRFFAERPEGSVSTLKIQRTQQEDSAVYLCASSRGLVFPYNEQFFGPGTRLTVL.